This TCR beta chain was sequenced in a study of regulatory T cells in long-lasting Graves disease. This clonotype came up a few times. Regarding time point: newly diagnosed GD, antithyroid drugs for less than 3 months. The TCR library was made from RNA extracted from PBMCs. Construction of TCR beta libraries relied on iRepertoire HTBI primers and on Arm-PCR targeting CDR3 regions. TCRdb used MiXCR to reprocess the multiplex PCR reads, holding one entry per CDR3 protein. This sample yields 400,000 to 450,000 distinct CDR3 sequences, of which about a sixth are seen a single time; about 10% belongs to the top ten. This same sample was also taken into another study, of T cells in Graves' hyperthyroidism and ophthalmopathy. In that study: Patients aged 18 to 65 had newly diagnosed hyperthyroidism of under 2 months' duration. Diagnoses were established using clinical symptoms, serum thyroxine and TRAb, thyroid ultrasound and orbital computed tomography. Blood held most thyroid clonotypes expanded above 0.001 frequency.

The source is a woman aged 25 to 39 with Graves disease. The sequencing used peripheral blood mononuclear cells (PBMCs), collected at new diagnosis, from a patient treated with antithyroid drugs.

The CDR3 loop reads CASSLGGGINKNIQYF. The CDR3 region has the DNA TGTGCCAGCAGCTTAGGGGGAGGGATAAACAAAAACATTCAGTACTTC. The chain joins TRBV7-2 to TRBJ2-4; 7 bases fit TRBD2. This CDR3 comprises 16 residues. The junction had 6 bases not matched to a gene; V was cut back by 1 base and J by 3 bases. From germline, CDR1 is SGHTA and CDR2 FQGNSA.